The text below deals with one TCR beta chain. This sample was taken from a study of CD8 T cells in ankylosing spondylitis. TCRdb reanalysed the 5' RACE reads using MiXCR and keeps one entry per CDR3 protein. The sample comprises roughly 200,000 distinct CDR3 sequences, 9.5% to 15% of which are singletons, and 16% rests with the top ten. Per germline, CDR1 GTSNPN and CDR2 SVGIG (reference sequence). The CDR3 covers 12 residues. Trimming took off 3 bases at V and 1 base at J, with 4 bases between the two ends. V and J are TRBV30 and TRBJ1-3; no reliable D call. This TCR derives from a male donor with ankylosing spondylitis or in good health (not recorded which). Sequenced sample: blood, either unsorted or a sorted T cell fraction (not recorded which). The CDR3, as DNA: TGTGCCTGGAGCGCATCTGGAAACACCATATATTTT. This gives the protein CAWSASGNTIYF. The full variable domain, its missing parts supplied by reference TRBV30 and TRBJ1-3, is SQTIHQWPATLVQPVGSPLSLECTVEGTSNPNLYWYRQAAGRGLQLLFYSVGIGQISSEVPQNLSASRPQDRQFILSSKKLLLSDSGFYLCAWSASGNTIYFGEGSWLTVV.